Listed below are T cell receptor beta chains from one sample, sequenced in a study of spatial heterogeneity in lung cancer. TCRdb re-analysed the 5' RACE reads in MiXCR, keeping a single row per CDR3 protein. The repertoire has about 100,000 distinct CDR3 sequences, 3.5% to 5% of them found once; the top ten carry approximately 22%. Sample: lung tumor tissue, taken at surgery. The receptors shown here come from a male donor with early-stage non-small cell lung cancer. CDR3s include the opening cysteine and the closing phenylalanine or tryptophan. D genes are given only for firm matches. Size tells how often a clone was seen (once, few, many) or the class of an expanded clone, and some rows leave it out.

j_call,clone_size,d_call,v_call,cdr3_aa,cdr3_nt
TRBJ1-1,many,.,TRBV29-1,CSVDRDPTEAFF,TGCAGCGTTGACAGGGATCCCACTGAAGCTTTCTTT
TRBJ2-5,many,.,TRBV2,CASSEAWGSKETQYF,TGTGCCAGCAGTGAAGCGTGGGGTTCCAAAGAGACCCAGTACTTC
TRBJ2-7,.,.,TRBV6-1,CASSEIWKNEQYF,TGTGCCAGCAGTGAAATTTGGAAAAACGAGCAGTACTTC
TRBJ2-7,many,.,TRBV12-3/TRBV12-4,CASSLGQYHEQYF,TGTGCCAGCAGTTTGGGGCAGTACCACGAGCAGTACTTC
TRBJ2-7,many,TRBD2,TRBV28,CASSFGTSGTLEQYF,TGTGCCAGCAGTTTCGGGACTAGCGGGACTCTCGAGCAGTACTTC
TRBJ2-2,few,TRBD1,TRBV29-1,CSVGTGDGGELFF,TGCAGCGTTGGGACAGGGGACGGCGGGGAGCTGTTTTTT
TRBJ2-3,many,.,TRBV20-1,CSARDGAIGGPDTQYF,TGCAGTGCTAGAGATGGAGCTATTGGAGGCCCAGATACGCAGTATTTT
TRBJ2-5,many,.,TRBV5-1,CASSDASVQETQYF,TGCGCCAGCAGCGACGCTAGCGTCCAAGAGACCCAGTACTTC
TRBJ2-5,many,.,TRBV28,CASSWDTPSETQYF,TGTGCCAGCAGTTGGGACACTCCGAGCGAGACCCAGTACTTC
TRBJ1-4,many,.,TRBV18,CASAQEGEGEKLFF,TGTGCCAGCGCCCAGGAGGGGGAAGGTGAAAAACTGTTTTTT